These 2 T cell receptor beta chains came from one sample sequenced in a study of shared clonotypes between healthy human individuals. Data came from immunoSEQ multiplex PCR; TCRdb stores just in-frame clones and leaves some out. The sample carries around 1.1 million clones, 70% to 80% recorded once. The sequencing sample was made of memory CD4+ T cells from PBMCs. Subset indicated: CD45RA-negative fraction. The receptors come from a man between 18 and 35 years old in good health. Some clones in this sample may be carry-over from other donors' samples.

The chain carries TRBV5-4 and TRBJ2-7; 7 nucleotides match TRBD2. After removal of 5 bases from V and 2 bases from J, the junction contained 10 bases not matched to a gene. Germline V gives CDR1 SGHNT, CDR2 YYREEE (reference sequence). This CDR3 comprises 15 residues. CDR3 sequence reads: CASRADGTIPYEQYF. Here the CDR3 DNA reads TGTGCCAGCAGGGCGGACGGGACTATACCCTACGAGCAGTACTTC.

The rearrangement joins TRBV4-2 to TRBJ2-1; the match to TRBD2 covers 7 bases. Germline V gene sequence: CDR1 LGHNA, CDR2 YNFKEQ. The ends lost 3 bases at V and 0 bases at J; junction bases unmatched: 8. This CDR3 comprises 17 residues. CDR3 loop: CASSHSLGGSSYNEQFF. The CDR3 region has the DNA TGTGCCAGCAGCCATAGCTTAGGCGGGAGCTCCTACAATGAGCAGTTCTTC.